One sample yielded the 8 T cell receptor beta chains listed below, sequenced in a study of blood T cell repertoires in COVID-19. Profiling relied on immunoSEQ multiplex PCR, and the TCRdb table lists in-frame clones only, not all of them. This table holds 220,000 or so clones, 75% to 90% found once. The sample taken for sequencing was peripheral blood. These receptors originate from a man aged 60 to 69 who had recovered from COVID-19.

The chain carries TRBV25-1 and TRBJ2-5; D possibly corresponds to TRBD2 (6 bases). The V gene's germline CDR1 is MGHDK and CDR2 SYGVNS. Trimming shortened V by 2 bases and J by 4 bases, and 14 bases separated the two germline ends. The CDR3 spans 15 residues. CDR3 loop: CASSEGRGGPETQYF. CDR3 nucleotide sequence: TGTGCCAGCAGTGAAGGGCGGGGTGGGCCAGAGACCCAGTACTTC.

The V and J genes are TRBV19 and TRBJ1-5; D gene unclear. V was cut by 5 bases and J by 4 bases, with 6 bases left in between. The CDR3 length is 12 residues. Germline values: CDR1 LNHDA, CDR2 SQIVND (reference sequence). CDR3 in DNA: TGTGCCAGTAGTTTCTTTAATCAGCCCCAGCATTTT. This codes for CASSFFNQPQHF. The full variable domain, completed using reference TRBV19 and TRBJ1-5, is DGGITQSPKYLFRKEGQNVTLSCEQNLNHDAMYWYRQDPGQGLRLIYYSQIVNDFQKGDIAEGYSVSREKKESFPLTVTSAQKNPTAFYLCASSFFNQPQHFGDGTRLSIL.

This clone was seen just once. This chain connects TRBV28 to TRBJ1-5; D possibly corresponds to TRBD1 (6 bases). This CDR3 spans 14 amino acids. V shed 2 bases and J shed 4 bases, with 9 bases lying between them. The germline CDR1 and CDR2 sequences are MDHEN and SYDVKM. The CDR3 DNA follows: TGTGCCAGCAGTTTAATGCAGGGGAATCAGCCCCAGCATTTT. It encodes CASSLMQGNQPQHF.

The chain recombines TRBV5-1 with TRBJ1-2, with D possibly matching TRBD1 (5 bases). V lost 3 bases and J lost 8, with 17 bases in between. Germline assignment: CDR1 SGHRS and CDR2 YFSETQ. The CDR3 has 14 amino acids. The CDR3 sequence is CASSSIASGLGYTF. In DNA, the CDR3 is TGCGCCAGCAGCTCGATTGCCTCAGGGTTGGGCTACACCTTC.

In its sample, this clone was seen once. V and J are TRBV3-1 (or the pseudogene TRBV3-2) and TRBJ1-1; 8 positions match TRBD1. Germline V gene lookup returns CDR1 LGHDT and CDR2 YNNKEL (reference sequence). Trimming at V came to 4 bases and at J to 5 bases, leaving 6 bases not matched to a gene. There are 14 residues in the CDR3. The CDR3 loop reads CASSPRQGRTEAFF. The CDR3 region has the DNA TGTGCCAGCAGCCCGAGACAGGGGCGGACTGAAGCTTTCTTT.

The chain has TRBV7-2 and TRBJ2-5; D is uncertain. This CDR3 spans 13 amino acids. Germline loops: CDR1 SGHTA, CDR2 FQGNSA. V lost 1 base and J lost 5, with 8 bases in between. The CDR3 reads CASSLVWRETQYF. The CDR3 nucleotides are TGTGCCAGCAGCTTAGTATGGCGGGAGACCCAGTACTTC.

The gene calls are TRBV7-9 and TRBJ1-1; the D is unclear. CDR1 is SEHNR, CDR2 FQNEAQ, per germline (reference sequence). The CDR3 spans 17 residues. V lost 0 bases and J 1 base, leaving 15 bases between the germline ends. The CDR3 spells CASSLASGSTRNTEAFF. As DNA, the CDR3 is TGTGCCAGCAGCTTAGCATCGGGGTCCACTCGGAACACTGAAGCTTTCTTT.

A few counts support this clone. This chain uses TRBV18 with TRBJ2-1; D is perhaps TRBD2 (7 bases). Looked up from germline, CDR1 is KGHSH and CDR2 is LQKENI. The CDR3 covers 17 residues. Trimming cost V 5 bases and J 0 bases, with 17 bases left between them. The CDR3 spells CASSFQGGLISYNEQFF. The CDR3 DNA is TGTGCCAGCTCATTTCAAGGGGGACTAATCTCCTACAATGAGCAGTTCTTC.